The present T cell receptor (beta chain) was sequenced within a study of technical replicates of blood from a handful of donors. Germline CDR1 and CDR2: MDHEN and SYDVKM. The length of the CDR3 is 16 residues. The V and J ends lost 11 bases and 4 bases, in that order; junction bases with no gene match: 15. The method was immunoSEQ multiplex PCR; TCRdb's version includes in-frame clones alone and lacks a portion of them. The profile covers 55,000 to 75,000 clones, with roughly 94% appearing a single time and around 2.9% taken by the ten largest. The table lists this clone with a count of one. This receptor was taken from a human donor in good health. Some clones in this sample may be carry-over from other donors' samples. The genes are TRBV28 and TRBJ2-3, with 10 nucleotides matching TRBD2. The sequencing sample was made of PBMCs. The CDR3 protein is CAAYPTSGPKADTQYF. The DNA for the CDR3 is TGTGCCGCATACCCGACTAGCGGGCCCAAGGCAGATACGCAGTATTTT. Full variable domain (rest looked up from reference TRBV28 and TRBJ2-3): DVKVTQSSRYLVKRTGEKVFLECVQDMDHENMFWYRQDPGLGLRLIYFSYDVKMKEKGDIPEGYSVSREKKERFSLILESASTNQTSMYLCAAYPTSGPKADTQYFGPGTRLTVL.